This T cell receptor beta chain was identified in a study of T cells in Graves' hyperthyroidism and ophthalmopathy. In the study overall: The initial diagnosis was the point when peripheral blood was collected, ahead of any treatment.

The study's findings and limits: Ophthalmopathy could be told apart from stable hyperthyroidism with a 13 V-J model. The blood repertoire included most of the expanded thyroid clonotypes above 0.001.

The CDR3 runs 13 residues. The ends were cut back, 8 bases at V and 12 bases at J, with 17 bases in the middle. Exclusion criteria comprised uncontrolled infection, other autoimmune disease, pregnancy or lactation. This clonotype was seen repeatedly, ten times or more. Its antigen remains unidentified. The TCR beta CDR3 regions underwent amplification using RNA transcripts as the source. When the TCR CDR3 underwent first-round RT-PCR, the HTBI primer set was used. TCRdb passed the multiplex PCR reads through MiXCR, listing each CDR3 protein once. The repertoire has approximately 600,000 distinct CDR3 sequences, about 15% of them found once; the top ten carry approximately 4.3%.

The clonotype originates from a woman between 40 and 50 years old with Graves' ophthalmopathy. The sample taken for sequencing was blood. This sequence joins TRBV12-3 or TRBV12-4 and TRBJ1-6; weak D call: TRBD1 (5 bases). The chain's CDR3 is CASGGGIGGPLHF. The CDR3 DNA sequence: TGTGCCAGCGGGGGGGGAATAGGCGGACCCCTCCACTTT.